This TCR beta chain is drawn from a study of blood T cell repertoires in COVID-19 (dated by TCRdb to 2020 to 2022). In the study overall: Collaborator samples came from the United States, Italy and Spain and covered acute and convalescent phases of COVID-19. The prospective study material was composed of cDNA or gDNA derived from T cells, B-cell-depleted T cells, or PBMCs. The dataset comprised deeply sampled blood TCRbeta repertoires from subjects exposed to, actively infected with, or recovered from COVID-19. The repertoires were released in a freely available public database meant as a resource for research on the immune response to SARS-CoV-2. Samples came from the ongoing ImmuneRACE study (first 160 participants) plus 1,254 subjects from 6 global collaborators. Sample metadata almost always included a de-identified subject ID, COVID-19 status, age in years and sex. Where available, HLA class I and class II types were obtained from metadata supplied by the sample provider rather than from assay-based typing.

The immunoSEQ Assay, a bias-controlled multiplex PCR, was used to amplify TCRbeta CDR3 regions from genomic DNA. In the source study's methods: Within the assay, amplification of reference gene primers was used to estimate how many nucleated cells each sample contained. To quantify the absolute abundance of each unique TCRbeta CDR3 rearrangement, sequence reads were collapsed and filtered. For each sample, productive Simpson clonality was calculated as the square root of Simpson's diversity index over productive rearrangements. TCRdb holds this immuneACCESS table with in-frame rearrangements only. Some clones are missing; in checked studies, unresolved V genes explain under half, and the rest has no known cause. That table gives V, J and clone size, and the DNA gave D and trimming. In this sample the table shows a few hundred thousand clones, just over 85% of which occur a single time. Clones ranked in the top ten supply 2.5% to 3.5% of the sample.

Paper-wide results and their limitations: How much clinical and demographic metadata was included differed by source and by participant, and the metadata was provided uncurated.

A remark on this clone: Its antigen has not been determined. Per-base quality was not reported, and no clone a single base away is much larger than it.

Counted from cysteine to phenylalanine, this CDR3 has 16 amino acids. The DNA shown is the 48-base CDR3, in frame from base 1. Relative to germline, V is 2 bases shorter and J is 5 bases shorter, with 14 bases between their ends. The germline V gene encodes CDR1 SGHNT and CDR2 YYREEE (reference sequence). The collaborating institutions used their own protocols to collect whole blood in K2EDTA tubes. Collaborator samples were shipped for TCRbeta analysis as frozen whole blood, isolated PBMCs, or DNA extracted from either sample type. The receptor's source is a woman in her twenties or thirties with active or convalescent COVID-19. This sequence uses TRBV5-4 and TRBJ1-6, and perhaps TRBD1 as D gene, on 6 matching bases. The sequenced sample was peripheral blood. The bases are TGTGCCAGCAGCTTCAAGACAGGACGTAATAATTCACCCCTCCACTTT. This is translated as CASSFKTGRNNSPLHF.